A single TCR beta chain is shown here with its context. The antigen is undetermined. A multiplex PCR was run with 60 Vbeta primers and 13 Jbeta primers. Data came from immunoSEQ multiplex PCR; TCRdb stores just in-frame clones and leaves some out. The sample comprises 110,000 or so clones, 76% of which are singletons, and around 7.7% rests with the top ten. The sample originates from a study of cytomegalovirus exposure and HLA in healthy donors. Overall study results and limits: The study carried out a later analysis of TCR beta sequences. It associated 15,000 to 20,000 of them with specific HLA alleles at a false discovery rate of 0.05. An observed cluster of highly shared sequence variants was recorded as a likely sequencing artifact. In most subjects, TCR beta sequences reportedly gave accurate predictions of HLA-A and HLA-B alleles. In vitro assays verified that three CMV-associated chains recognized CMV antigens specifically.

The CDR3 has 15 residues. Germline-derived CDR1 and CDR2 are SGDLS and YYNGEE. The V and J ends lost 3 bases and 2 bases, in that order; junction bases with no gene match: 3. The chain is built from TRBV9 and TRBJ2-1, with 9 bases matching TRBD2. This TCR came from a woman between 50 and 59 years old in good health and CMV-seropositive. Specimen: PBMCs. The CDR3 region is CASSATSGAYNEQFF. The CDR3 coding sequence is TGTGCCAGCAGCGCGACTAGCGGCGCCTACAATGAGCAGTTCTTC.